A single TCR beta chain is shown here with its context. Its target is unknown. Germline CDR1 reads SGDLS; CDR2 reads YYNGEE. Trimming pared 0 bases from V and 4 bases from J, leaving 10 bases between. The CDR3 runs to 14 residues. The data derive from a study of shared clonotypes between healthy human individuals. Deep was the level at which the assay was run. Clones were read by immunoSEQ multiplex PCR, and TCRdb kept only the in-frame ones, dropping some. The profile shows about 600,000 clones, 95% to 98% of them singletons. Study-wide results and limits: Around 5% of naive CD4 clonotypes were common to a handful of donors.

The sequencing input was naive CD4+ T cells sorted from blood. Subset indicated: CD45RA+ positively selected. This chain uses TRBV9 with TRBJ2-5; TRBD2 might be the D (6 bases). The origin of this receptor is a young woman in good health. Written as DNA, the CDR3 is TGTGCCAGCAGCGTAGGCGGGAATCGAGAGACCCAGTACTTC. Its protein is CASSVGGNRETQYF.